This T cell receptor beta chain was sequenced in a study of blood T cell repertoires in COVID-19. Across the study: COVID-19 samples collected from the United States, Italy and Spain covered acute and convalescent phases. The cDNA or gDNA used as material had been derived from T cells, B-cell-depleted T cells, or PBMCs.

In the original analysis: Quantification of nucleated cells was approximated via reference gene primer amplification. TCRdb's copy holds only in-frame clones and misses some; the assay was immunoSEQ multiplex PCR. V and J calls and clone size are copied from that table; D and trimming were computed from the DNA. Of approximately 150,000 clones listed, about 90% are singletons. This clone was seen only once. Germline CDR1 and CDR2: SNHLY and FYNNEI. V was pared by 5 bases and J by 0 bases, with 10 bases between. The CDR3 is 15 residues long. The V gene is TRBV2, the J gene TRBJ1-4, with a weak D call TRBD1 (5 bases). Sequencing input: peripheral blood. The TCR originated in a woman in her 70s with acute or convalescent COVID-19. The CDR3 spells CASSLRQPTNEKLFF. For the CDR3, the DNA is TGTGCCAGCAGTCTTAGACAGCCAACTAATGAAAAACTGTTTTTT.